The following is a T cell receptor (beta chain) sequence with its context. Which antigen it targets is not known. The sample holds no much larger clone one base away, and base qualities are not on file. The cohort comprised fewer than 750 healthy bone marrow donors. Cohort members were all nominally healthy when sampled, although unrecorded immune exposures were likely present. The donor was CMV seropositive and belonged to the group of a few hundred seropositive cohort members. A peripheral blood sample was provided by each donor, and peripheral blood mononuclear cells were used for TCR beta sequencing. The Qiagen DNeasy Blood Extraction Kit was used to extract genomic DNA from the blood cell samples. Library generation was performed with the immunoSEQ multiplex PCR assay. For the multiplex PCR, a mixture combining 60 forward primers for TCR Vbeta segments and 13 reverse primers for TCR Jbeta segments was used. The CDR3 region of rearranged TCR beta genes was amplified from genomic DNA by a multiplex PCR assay. Amplified TCR beta libraries were sequenced as 87-base-pair reads on the Illumina HiSeq System. On the authors' methods: A later analysis tallied 80 million to 95 million unique TCR beta chains across the 640 or so repertoires, and about 12 million of those chains were shared by two or more donors. A nearest-neighbor algorithm error-corrected the raw reads and collapsed the reads into unique sequences, merging closely related sequences to remove PCR and sequencing errors. CDR3 sequences were aligned to IMGT reference sequences to assign V, D and J gene segments. For a sequence to be retained, a match of at least six nucleotides to both a V gene segment and a J gene segment was required. A rearrangement counted as productive if the CDR3 had no stop codons and remained in frame with V and J, and every other rearrangement counted as non-productive. CDR3 was defined by IMGT convention, running from the second conserved V-encoded cysteine to the conserved J-encoded phenylalanine. Sequences without an unambiguous match to a single V gene segment were excluded from the earlier analysis of a few hundred of the donors. In an earlier analysis of around 590 of the donors, a V segment was called functional when productive rearrangements were above 56.7%, and segregating when the standard deviation between donors exceeded 5%. A statistical classification framework was developed to diagnose cytomegalovirus status using the catalog of TCR beta chain sequences. In a later analysis, TCR nucleotide sequences were compared against IMGT/GENE-DB human TR gene sequences so that V and J genes could be assigned. Using the TCRdist pipeline, a later analysis assigned CDR3 sequences along with most-parsimonious VDJ recombination scenarios. In a later analysis, each TCR beta chain was defined by its CDR3 amino acid sequence together with its V-gene family, and reads without a unique V-gene family were excluded. As a way to deal with suspected cross-contamination and a sequencing artifact, a later analysis dropped roughly 620 nucleotide sequences that were highly shared and had low generation probability. A later analysis calculated a clonal expansion index for each public chain from normalized within-repertoire ranks of inferred template counts. In a later analysis, generation probabilities were computed with a VDJ recombination model fitted to out-of-frame rearrangements, and the resulting probabilities were checked against IGoR. In a later analysis, TCR-TCR, TCR-HLA and TCR-CMV co-occurrence was scored with hypergeometric tests, and a repertoire-size bias correction was applied to TCR pairs. To estimate false discovery rates, a later analysis permuted the HLA or CMV assignments 20 times. In a later analysis, co-occurring TCRs were grouped using DBSCAN, with TCRdist sequence similarity added in when clustering inside HLA-allele-positive subsets. Repertoires with fewer than 30,000 or more than 120,000 public chains were left out of co-occurrence clustering, as were five repertoires with anomalous nucleotide sharing. Held by TCRdb, this immuneACCESS table contains in-frame sequences only and omits some clones. Under half of the omission traces to an unresolved V gene where checked; the cause of the rest is unknown. V and J calls and clone size are those listed in that table; D and trimming were worked out from the DNA. The sample table contains about 100,000 clones; only one count was recorded for around 75% of them. Roughly 13% of the sample lies in the top ten.

The data originate from a study of cytomegalovirus exposure and HLA in healthy donors (dated by TCRdb to between 2016 and 2019). For the wider study: An earlier analysis of roughly 630 of the donors reported 250 to 300 Gb of sequence data and roughly 110 million unique TCR beta sequences from 150 million to 200 million T cells. Every repertoire in the discovery cohort had been generated on one and the same sequencing platform. Among 398 genotyped donors of the cohort, an average of approximately 240,000 unique TCR beta nucleotide sequences were sequenced per donor, approximately 20% of them non-productive. A later analysis re-analyzed previously published TCR beta repertoires from hundreds of donors and added high-resolution HLA genotyping to study TCR occurrence patterns. The T cell repertoires of 670 or so subjects were profiled by immunosequencing and related to cytomegalovirus serostatus. Besides the first cohort of about 730 subjects, a separate validation cohort made up of 120 different subjects was used. The number of typed donors differed by locus: about 620-630 for A, B, C, DRB1 and DQB1; 522 for DQA1; approximately 600 for DPA1; and 400 to 480 for DPB1. The aim of the study was to test whether cataloging public T cell receptors could identify signatures of past pathogen exposure. A later genetic analysis used genome-wide SNP genotypes for about three fifths of the roughly 700 donors, treating that subset as a discovery cohort. Donor age, sex, ethnicity and CMV serostatus were compiled together with the repertoire data. Of the roughly 400 genotyped donors, 75% to 85% were placed in the genetic ancestry cluster associated with self-reported Caucasian donors. HLA typing included class I and class II loci at four-digit resolution. Rather than drawing on any new phenotypic data, the later analysis identified candidate immune exposures from TCR beta sequences and the way those sequences occurred across donors. Four or five DR-DQ haplotypes were handled as single units for association and clustering, since linkage in the cohort was strong. To predict cytomegalovirus infection status, the study combined high-throughput TCR immunosequencing, statistical association of individual TCRs with disease status, and machine learning. Around 330 gigabases of sequencing data and roughly 80 million unique TCR sequences made up an early release that covered 500 to 700 HLA-typed donors. To decide whether each TCR beta V gene segment behaved as functional or pseudogenic, an earlier analysis of approximately 600 of the donors relied on high-throughput TCR beta sequencing. Overall study results and their limits: V-gene and J-gene trimming of TCR beta chains was associated with a missense DCLRE1C variant in a later genetic analysis, and the association was replicated in an independent cohort. A later analysis found that HLA-associated TCR beta chains were more clonally expanded and had lower generation probabilities than equally common non-associated chains. Assigning TCR associations to individual alleles was difficult when HLA alleles, especially DR and DQ, strongly co-occurred. Cytomegalovirus status was reported to be diagnosed by the classifier with high specificity and sensitivity in both the original and validation cohorts. The earlier analysis of a few hundred of the donors excluded some 15 rarely observed V segments, including chromosome 9 orphons, because counts were too low. Across donors, most TCR sequences were observed very rarely, whereas some public TCRs were present in many individuals. In a later genetic analysis, fewer N-insertions in productive TCRs were reported among donors in an Asian-associated ancestry cluster than the approximately 630-donor mean. Only TCR beta chains were sequenced in this cohort, and the absence of alpha or paired-chain data limited detectable features. For the cohort, immune exposure information was limited to CMV serostatus. According to a later analysis, TCR association rates differed among HLA loci, with DRB1 alleles showing the most associated TCRs and HLA-C alleles showing the fewest. A later analysis found that most CMV-associated TCR beta chains appeared HLA-restricted, with HLA associations seemingly driven largely by CMV exposure. Presence/absence analyses assumed roughly uniform sequencing depth across donors, an assumption that may not hold. In a later analysis, some 17,000 TCR beta sequences were associated with specific HLA alleles at a false discovery rate of 0.05. A further reported finding was that TCR beta sequences accurately predicted the HLA-A and HLA-B alleles for most subjects in the first cohort. Because HLA typing was unavailable for some donors at each locus, only the typed subset was used in association tests. In vitro tests confirmed that a few of the cytomegalovirus-associated TCR beta chains recognize cytomegalovirus antigens. The 87-base-pair reads could not distinguish some IMGT-functional V segments, including TRBV6-2 and TRBV6-3, so those segments were excluded. Linkage disequilibrium might explain the correlated functional status among segregating V segments, but an unknown experimental factor could not be ruled out. The study listed 164 TCR beta chains as associated with cytomegalovirus. It was suggested by the authors that the approach could potentially be generalized to other disease states and immunological phenotypes. In an earlier analysis of approximately 590 of the donors, most TCR beta V segments were observed in productive rearrangements about 87% or about 30% of the time, broadly matching IMGT annotations. A group of highly shared sequence variants was considered likely to be a technical artifact of the sequencing pipeline. Several of the top co-occurrence clusters appeared to be linked to parvovirus B19, influenza, CMV and Epstein-Barr virus, according to a later analysis.

Sequences SGHRS (CDR1) and YFSETQ (CDR2) are obtained from the germline V gene. The CDR3 spans 14 residues, from the cysteine through the phenylalanine. Kept here is only the CDR3 DNA, which spans 42 bases and is read in frame from base 1. For this chain, trimming is 2 bases at the V end and 4 bases at the J end, and the number of junction bases without a gene match is 4. The receptor was derived from a male donor in good health and CMV-seropositive. The V and J genes are TRBV5-1 and TRBJ2-5, with 8 bases aligning to TRBD1. Material for sequencing was PBMCs. The CDR3 sequence is CASSFGTGGETQYF. The DNA reads as follows: TGCGCCAGCAGCTTCGGGACAGGTGGAGAGACCCAGTACTTC.